The 11 T cell receptor beta chains in this list originate from one sample, sequenced in a study of blood T cells in healthy people across ages (dated by TCRdb to between 2015 and 2016). The library was prepared using 5' RACE. Sequencing was carried out with an Illumina HiSeq 2500. A second roughly 7 to 12 cycle PCR used a sample-barcoded 5' primer and a J-beta primer mix. TCRdb redid the processing of the public reads, applying fastp at Q25 and MiXCR, and retained in-frame beta chains. Entries are consolidated by CDR3 protein sequence, retaining the most common genes and DNA. The sample table holds fewer than 1 million distinct CDR3 sequences, of which approximately 48% were seen once. Approximately 20% of the sample lies in the top ten. The specimen sequenced was blood. Receptors originate from a man in his sixties in good health.

The CDR3 DNA reads as TGTGCCAGCAGCCCCTACACAAAGAACACTGAAGCTTTCTTT. Residues: CASSPYTKNTEAFF. The rearrangement links TRBV7-6 to TRBJ1-1; D is ambiguous. This CDR3 has 14 amino acids. Germline V gives CDR1 SGHVS, CDR2 FNYEAQ. Deletions cut 5 bases from V and 1 base from J, with 11 bases between.

This clonotype was found a few times. The chain uses TRBV5-1 and TRBJ2-7, with TRBD1 identical over 10 bases. Trimming removed 7 bases from V and 6 bases from J; junction bases left unmatched: 7. The CDR3 is made up of 13 amino acids. Germline loops: CDR1 SGHRS, CDR2 YFSETQ. The CDR3 DNA follows: TGCGCCAGCTCCCGGGACAGGGGCTCCGAGCAGTACTTC. This sequence encodes CASSRDRGSEQYF.

The chain employs TRBV7-2 and TRBJ2-7; TRBD2 matches 7 bases. Trimming cost V 3 bases and J 4 bases; bases outside gene matches: 6. The CDR3 totals 14 residues. Germline CDR1 reads SGHTA; CDR2 reads FQGNSA. The CDR3 nucleotides are TGTGCCAGCAGCTTCGGGGGGATGAGTTACGAGCAGTACTTC. Amino acids: CASSFGGMSYEQYF.

This clonotype appeared a few times. The chain is built from TRBV28 and TRBJ2-7, with D possibly called TRBD1 or TRBD2 (5 bases each). Trimming took off 5 bases at V and 7 bases at J, with 18 bases between the two ends. The CDR3 has 14 amino acids. The V gene's germline CDR1 is MDHEN and CDR2 SYDVKM. The CDR3 nucleotides read TGTGCCAGCAGTATCCCGGGACGCTCCCTGGAGCAGTACTTC. Its translation is CASSIPGRSLEQYF.

This CDR3 is CAISERTSGGNEQFF. The DNA of the CDR3 is TGTGCCATCAGTGAAAGGACTAGCGGGGGGAATGAGCAGTTCTTC. The chain links TRBV10-3 to TRBJ2-1; TRBD2 matches at 14 bases. This CDR3 is 15 amino acids long. Trimming removed 3 bases from V and 7 bases from J; junction bases left unmatched: 2. From germline, CDR1 is ENHRY and CDR2 SYGVKD.

This clonotype was recorded a few times. This chain links TRBV6-6 with TRBJ2-3, with a possible D match to TRBD2 (5 bases). The germline V gene encodes CDR1 MNHNY and CDR2 SVGAGI (reference sequence). V was trimmed by 0 bases and J by 0 bases, leaving 10 bases between them. This CDR3 region has 16 residues. The CDR3, as DNA: TGTGCCAGCAGTTACTCAGGTTGGACTAGCACAGATACGCAGTATTTT. It codes for CASSYSGWTSTDTQYF.

V gene TRBV20-1 combines with J gene TRBJ2-3; 13 bases are shared with TRBD2. With V trimmed by 4 bases and J by 3 bases, 7 bases remained unmatched. Looked up from germline, CDR1 is DFQATT and CDR2 is SNEGSKA (reference sequence). The CDR3 consists of 16 residues. In DNA form, the CDR3 reads TGCAGTGCTACCACCTGGACTAGCGGGGGTACAGATACGCAGTATTTT. Translation gives CSATTWTSGGTDTQYF.

This clonotype was counted a few times. V gene TRBV7-9 combines with J gene TRBJ2-7, with a tentative D call TRBD1 (6 bases). The CDR3 has 14 residues. V gave up 3 bases and J gave up 2 bases, with 11 bases separating them. Germline lookup yields CDR1 SEHNR and CDR2 FQNEAQ (reference sequence). CDR3 in amino acids: CASSFGQPAYEQYF. The CDR3, as DNA: TGTGCCAGCAGCTTTGGACAGCCGGCCTACGAGCAGTACTTC.

The chain couples TRBV6-6 to TRBJ1-4, with D unclear. V was trimmed by 4 bases and J by 8 bases, leaving 17 bases between them. Germline V gene lookup returns CDR1 MNHNY and CDR2 SVGAGI (reference sequence). CDR3 length: 15 residues. In DNA, the CDR3 is TGTGCCAGCAGTTTATCAAGGTTGATTACCGAAAAACTGTTTTTT. This codes for CASSLSRLITEKLFF.

The count of this clonotype is one. J is TRBJ2-1 and V is TRBV20-1, with unresolved D. V shed 5 bases and J shed 10 bases, with 9 bases lying between them. Germline-derived CDR1 and CDR2 are DFQATT and SNEGSKA (reference sequence). The CDR3 contains 10 residues. The CDR3 sequence: CSAGSDEQFF. The CDR3 nucleotides are TGCAGTGCTGGATCGGACGAGCAGTTCTTC.

This clonotype was seen many times. The chain employs TRBV5-1 and TRBJ2-7; D is unresolved. The CDR3 is made up of 12 amino acids. CDR1 is SGHRS and CDR2 is YFSETQ in the germline V gene. Trimming left V 4 bases short and J 6 bases short, with 11 bases between. For the CDR3, the DNA is TGCGCCAGCAGCAAGTCAGGTTCCGAGCAGTACTTC. It is translated as CASSKSGSEQYF.